The present T cell receptor (beta chain) was sequenced within a study of T cell changes during pregnancy in multiple sclerosis. Assay: immunoSEQ multiplex PCR; the TCRdb copy retains only in-frame clones and omits some. The sample consists of tens of thousands of clones, roughly 92% of them appearing once. Looked up from germline, CDR1 is SSHAT and CDR2 is FNYEAQ (reference sequence). The CDR3 contains 15 residues. Comments on this clone: One end of the junction does not line up with germline, which may come from a read error.

The specimen comprised peripheral blood, sampled in the second trimester of pregnancy. This sequence originates from a female donor with multiple sclerosis, enrolled in a pregnancy study. This chain joins TRBV7-7 and TRBJ2-3; 9 nucleotides match TRBD1. The CDR3 DNA follows: TGTGCTAGCAGCGCCAACAGGGGGCCAACAGATACGCAGTATTTT. Translating it yields CASSANRGPTDTQYF.